The clone carrying this TCR beta chain was detected only a few times. Germline CDR1 SQVTM, CDR2 ANQGSEA. V dropped 4 bases and J dropped 0 bases, with 10 bases sitting between them. The length of the CDR3 is 14 residues. The data originate from a study of T-cell memory formation after mild COVID-19. Study-level information: Clusters were largely donor specific.

Each CDR3 protein gets one entry after TCRdb re-called the 5' RACE reads with MiXCR. The table lists fewer than 250,000 distinct CDR3 sequences, 10% of them singletons. V and J are TRBV29-1 and TRBJ2-1; weak D call: TRBD2 (6 bases). The sequence was collected from a man aged 18-30 years who had mild COVID-19 (a few samples of this study predate the infection). Cell type and time point are not known. The material sequenced was PBMCs or a T cell subset sorted from them (not recorded which). CDR3 sequence reads: CSVAAGSSYNEQFF. CDR3 bases: TGCAGCGTTGCTGCGGGGAGCTCCTACAATGAGCAGTTCTTC.